What follows describes a single T cell receptor (beta chain). The CDR3 sequence is 11 residues long. Germline V gene data show CDR1 as LGHNT and CDR2 as FRNRAP. Trimming removed 5 bases at V and 6 bases at J, with 8 bases between. Healthy donors of bone marrow made up the group. At sampling all donors were nominally healthy, likely with unrecorded immune exposures. This record belongs to a study of cytomegalovirus exposure and HLA in healthy donors. Researchers ran the PCR with 60 Vbeta and 13 Jbeta primers. Clones were read by immunoSEQ multiplex PCR, and TCRdb kept only the in-frame ones, dropping some. The data contain 100,000 or so clones, 75% of them singletons.

The receptor comes from a man aged 35 to 55 in good health and CMV-seronegative. Sequencing used PBMCs. The J gene is TRBJ2-7, the V gene TRBV12-5, with D perhaps matching TRBD1 (6 bases). The CDR3 protein is CASGPRGEQYF. CDR3 nucleotides: TGTGCTAGTGGTCCCAGGGGCGAGCAGTACTTC.